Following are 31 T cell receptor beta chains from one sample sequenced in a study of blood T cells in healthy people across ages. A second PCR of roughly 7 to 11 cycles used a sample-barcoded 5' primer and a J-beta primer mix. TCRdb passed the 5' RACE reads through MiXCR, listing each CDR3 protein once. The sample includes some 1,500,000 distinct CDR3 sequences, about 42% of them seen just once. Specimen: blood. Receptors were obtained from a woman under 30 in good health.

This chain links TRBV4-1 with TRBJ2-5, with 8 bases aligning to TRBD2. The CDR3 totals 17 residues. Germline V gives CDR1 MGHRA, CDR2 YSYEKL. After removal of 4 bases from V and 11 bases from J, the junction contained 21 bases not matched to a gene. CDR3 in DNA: TGCGCCAGCAGCCGGACTATGGGCGGGGGGACATACAATGAGCAGTACTTC. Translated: CASSRTMGGGTYNEQYF.

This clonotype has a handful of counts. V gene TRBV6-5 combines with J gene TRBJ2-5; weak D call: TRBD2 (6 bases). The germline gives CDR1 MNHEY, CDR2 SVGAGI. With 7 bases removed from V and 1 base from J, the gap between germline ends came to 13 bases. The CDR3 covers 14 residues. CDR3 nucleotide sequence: TGTGCCAGCAAACGGACCGGGGGCCAAGAGACCCAGTACTTC. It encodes CASKRTGGQETQYF.

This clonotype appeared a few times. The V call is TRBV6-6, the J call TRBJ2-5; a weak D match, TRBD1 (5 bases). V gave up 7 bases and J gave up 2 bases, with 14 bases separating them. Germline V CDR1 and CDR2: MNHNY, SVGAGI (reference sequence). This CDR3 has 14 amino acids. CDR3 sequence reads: CASKVHGAQETQYF. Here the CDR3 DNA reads TGTGCCAGCAAGGTGCATGGGGCACAAGAGACCCAGTACTTC.

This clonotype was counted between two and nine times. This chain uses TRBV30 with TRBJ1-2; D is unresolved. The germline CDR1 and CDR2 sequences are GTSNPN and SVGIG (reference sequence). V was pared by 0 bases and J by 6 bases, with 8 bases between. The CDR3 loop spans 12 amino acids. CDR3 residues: CAWSVSGNGYTF. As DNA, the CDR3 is TGTGCCTGGAGTGTCTCGGGAAATGGCTACACCTTC.

The CDR3: CSGLDRGHEQYF. As DNA, the CDR3 is TGCAGTGGGCTGGACAGGGGTCACGAGCAGTACTTC. V and J are TRBV20-1 and TRBJ2-5, with TRBD1 matching over 9 bases. The J call may be faulty, since TRBJ2-7 better matches the DNA end. CDR1 is DFQATT, CDR2 SNEGSKA, per germline (reference sequence). The CDR3 is 12 residues long.

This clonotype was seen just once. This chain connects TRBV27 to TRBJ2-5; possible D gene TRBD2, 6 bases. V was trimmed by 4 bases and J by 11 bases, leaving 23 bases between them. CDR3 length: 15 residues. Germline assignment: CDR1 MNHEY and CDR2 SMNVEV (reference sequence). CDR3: CASSSLAKGVNEQYF. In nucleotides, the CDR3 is TGTGCCAGCAGTTCCCTAGCGAAAGGGGTCAATGAGCAGTACTTC.

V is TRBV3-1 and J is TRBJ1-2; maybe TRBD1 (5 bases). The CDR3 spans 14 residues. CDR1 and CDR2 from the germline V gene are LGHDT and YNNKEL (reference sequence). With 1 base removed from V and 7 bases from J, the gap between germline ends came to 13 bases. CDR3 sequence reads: CASSQALGRGGYTF. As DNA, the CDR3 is TGTGCCAGCAGCCAAGCTTTGGGGCGCGGTGGCTACACCTTC.

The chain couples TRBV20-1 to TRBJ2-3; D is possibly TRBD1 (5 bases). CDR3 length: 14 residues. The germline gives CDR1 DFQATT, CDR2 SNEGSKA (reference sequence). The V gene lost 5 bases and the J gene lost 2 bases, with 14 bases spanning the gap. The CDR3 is CSAAGPPPTDTQYF. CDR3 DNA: TGCAGTGCTGCAGGGCCTCCCCCCACAGATACGCAGTATTTT.

CDR3 in amino acids: CATRAGNYGYTF. DNA for the CDR3: TGTGCCACCAGGGCGGGGAACTATGGCTACACCTTC. The chain combines TRBV6-6 with TRBJ1-2; TRBD1 might be the D (5 bases). Deletions cut 10 bases from V and 2 bases from J, with 11 bases between. Germline CDR1 MNHNY, CDR2 SVGAGI (reference sequence). CDR3 length equals 12 residues.

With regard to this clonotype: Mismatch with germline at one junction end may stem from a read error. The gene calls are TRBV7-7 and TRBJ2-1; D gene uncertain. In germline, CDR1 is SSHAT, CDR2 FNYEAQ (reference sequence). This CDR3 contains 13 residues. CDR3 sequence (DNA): TGTGCTAGCAGCCCAACCGTAGCCTCAGAGCAGTTCTTC. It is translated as CASSPTVASEQFF.

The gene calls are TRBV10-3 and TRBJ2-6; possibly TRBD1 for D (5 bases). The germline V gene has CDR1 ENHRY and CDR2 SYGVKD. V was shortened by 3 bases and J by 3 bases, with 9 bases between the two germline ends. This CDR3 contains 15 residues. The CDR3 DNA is TGTGCCATCAGTGACCCAGGGAATGGGGCCAACGTCCTGACTTTC. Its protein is CAISDPGNGANVLTF.

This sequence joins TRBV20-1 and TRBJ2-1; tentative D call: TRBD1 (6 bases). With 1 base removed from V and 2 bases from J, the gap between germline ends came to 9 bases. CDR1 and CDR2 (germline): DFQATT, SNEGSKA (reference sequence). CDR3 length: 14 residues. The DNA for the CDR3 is TGCAGTGCTAGAGTCTCAGGGGCCTACAATGAGCAGTTCTTC. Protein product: CSARVSGAYNEQFF.

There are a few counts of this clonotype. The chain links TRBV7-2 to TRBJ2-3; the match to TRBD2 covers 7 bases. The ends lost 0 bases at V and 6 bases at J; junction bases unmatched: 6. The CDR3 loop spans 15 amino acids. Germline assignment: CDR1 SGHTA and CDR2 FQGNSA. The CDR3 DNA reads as TGTGCCAGCAGCTTAGCTTATAGCGGGCGGGATACGCAGTATTTT. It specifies CASSLAYSGRDTQYF. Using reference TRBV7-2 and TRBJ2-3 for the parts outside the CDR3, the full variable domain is GAGVSQSPSNKVTEKGKDVELRCDPISGHTALYWYRQSLGQGLEFLIYFQGNSAPDKSGLPSDRFSAERTGGSVSTLTIQRTQQEDSAVYLCASSLAYSGRDTQYFGPGTRLTVL.

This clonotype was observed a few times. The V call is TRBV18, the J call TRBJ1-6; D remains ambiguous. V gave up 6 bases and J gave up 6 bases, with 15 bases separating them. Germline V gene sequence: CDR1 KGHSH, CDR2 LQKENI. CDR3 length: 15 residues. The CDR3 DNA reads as TGTGCCAGCTCTGATGGACGGAGGCCTAATTCACCCCTCCACTTT. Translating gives CASSDGRRPNSPLHF.

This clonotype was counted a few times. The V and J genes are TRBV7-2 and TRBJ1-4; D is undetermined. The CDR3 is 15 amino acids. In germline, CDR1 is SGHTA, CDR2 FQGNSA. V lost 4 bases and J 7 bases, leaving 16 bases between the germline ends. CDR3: CASSSLPGGIEKLFF. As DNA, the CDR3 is TGTGCCAGCAGCTCATTACCGGGCGGGATTGAAAAACTGTTTTTT.

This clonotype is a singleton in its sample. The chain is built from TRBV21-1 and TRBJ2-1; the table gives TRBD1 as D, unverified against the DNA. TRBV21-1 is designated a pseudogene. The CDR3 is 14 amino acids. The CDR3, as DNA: TGTGCCAGCAGCCCAAAGCGGGGGGCGGGTGAGCAGTTCTTC. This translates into CASSPKRGAGEQFF.

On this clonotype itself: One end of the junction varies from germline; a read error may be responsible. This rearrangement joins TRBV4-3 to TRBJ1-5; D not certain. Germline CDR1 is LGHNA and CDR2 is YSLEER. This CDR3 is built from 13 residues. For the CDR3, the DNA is TGCGCCGGCAGCCAAGATTTAGGTCAGCCCCAGCATTTT. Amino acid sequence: CAGSQDLGQPQHF.

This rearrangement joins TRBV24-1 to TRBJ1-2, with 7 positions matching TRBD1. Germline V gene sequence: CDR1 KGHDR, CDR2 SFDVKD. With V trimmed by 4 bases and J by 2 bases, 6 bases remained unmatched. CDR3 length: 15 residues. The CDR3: CATSDRTGPNYGYTF. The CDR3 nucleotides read TGTGCCACCAGTGACCGGACAGGTCCAAACTATGGCTACACCTTC.

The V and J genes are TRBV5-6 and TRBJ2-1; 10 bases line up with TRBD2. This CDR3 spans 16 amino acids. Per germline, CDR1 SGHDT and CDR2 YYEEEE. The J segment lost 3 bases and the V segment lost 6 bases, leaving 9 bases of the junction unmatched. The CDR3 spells CASTLGTSGIYNEQFF. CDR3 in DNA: TGTGCCAGCACCCTAGGTACTAGCGGGATCTACAATGAGCAGTTCTTC.

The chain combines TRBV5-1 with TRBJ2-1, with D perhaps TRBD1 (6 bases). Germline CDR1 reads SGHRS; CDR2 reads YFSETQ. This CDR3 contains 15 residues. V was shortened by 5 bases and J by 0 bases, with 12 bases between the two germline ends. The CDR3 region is CASRARDNSYNEQFF. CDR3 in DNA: TGCGCCAGCAGAGCCCGGGACAACTCCTACAATGAGCAGTTCTTC.

In nucleotides, the CDR3 is TGTGCCAGCAGCTTCCAGCGAGGGGGAGCTACGCAGTATTTT. As protein: CASSFQRGGATQYF. The chain carries TRBV4-2 and TRBJ2-3, with a weak D call TRBD1 (6 bases). V lost 5 bases and J lost 8, with 17 bases in between. The CDR3 extends over 14 amino acids. The germline CDR1 and CDR2 sequences are LGHNA and YNFKEQ.

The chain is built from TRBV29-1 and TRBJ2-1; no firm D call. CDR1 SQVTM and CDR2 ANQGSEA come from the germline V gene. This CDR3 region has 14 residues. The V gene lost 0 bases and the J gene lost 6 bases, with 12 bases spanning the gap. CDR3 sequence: CSVEDPERLNEQFF. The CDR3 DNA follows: TGCAGCGTTGAAGACCCTGAAAGGCTCAATGAGCAGTTCTTC.

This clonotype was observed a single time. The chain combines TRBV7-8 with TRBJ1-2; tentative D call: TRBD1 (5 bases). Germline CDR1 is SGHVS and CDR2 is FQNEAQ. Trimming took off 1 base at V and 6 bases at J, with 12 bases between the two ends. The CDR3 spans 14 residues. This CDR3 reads CASSLDTGVHGYTF. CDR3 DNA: TGTGCCAGCAGCTTAGATACGGGGGTTCATGGCTACACCTTC.

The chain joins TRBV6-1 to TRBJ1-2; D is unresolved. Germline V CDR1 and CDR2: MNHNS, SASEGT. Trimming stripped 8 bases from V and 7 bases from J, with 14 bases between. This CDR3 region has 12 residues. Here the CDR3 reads CASARRWGGYTF. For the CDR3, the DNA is TGTGCCAGCGCTCGGCGCTGGGGTGGCTACACCTTC.

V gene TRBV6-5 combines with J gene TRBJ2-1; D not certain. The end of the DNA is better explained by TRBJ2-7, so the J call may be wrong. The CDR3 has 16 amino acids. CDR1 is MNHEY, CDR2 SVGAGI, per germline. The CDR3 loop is CASSYDNSQTYNEQYF. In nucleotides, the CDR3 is TGTGCCAGCAGTTACGACAACTCACAGACCTACAATGAGCAGTACTTC.

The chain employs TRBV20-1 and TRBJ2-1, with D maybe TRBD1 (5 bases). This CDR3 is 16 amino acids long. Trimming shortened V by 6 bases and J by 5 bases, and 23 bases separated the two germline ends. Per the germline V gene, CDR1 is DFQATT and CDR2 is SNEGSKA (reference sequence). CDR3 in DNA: TGCAGTGCCCGCGGACACCCCCCGAATTATGACAATGAGCAGTTCTTC. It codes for CSARGHPPNYDNEQFF.

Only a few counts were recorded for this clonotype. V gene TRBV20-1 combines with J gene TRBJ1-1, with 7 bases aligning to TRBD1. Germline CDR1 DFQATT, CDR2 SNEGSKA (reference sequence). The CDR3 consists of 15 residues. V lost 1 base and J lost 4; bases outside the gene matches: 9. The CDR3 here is CSARGLTGVLTEAFF. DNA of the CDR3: TGCAGTGCTAGAGGACTTACAGGGGTTCTCACTGAAGCTTTCTTT.

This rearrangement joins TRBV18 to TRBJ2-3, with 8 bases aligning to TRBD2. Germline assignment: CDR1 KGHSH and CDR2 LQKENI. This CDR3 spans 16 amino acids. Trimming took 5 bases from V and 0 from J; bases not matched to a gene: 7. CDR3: CASSTASGPSTDTQYF. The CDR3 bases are TGTGCCAGCTCAACGGCTAGCGGGCCTAGCACAGATACGCAGTATTTT.

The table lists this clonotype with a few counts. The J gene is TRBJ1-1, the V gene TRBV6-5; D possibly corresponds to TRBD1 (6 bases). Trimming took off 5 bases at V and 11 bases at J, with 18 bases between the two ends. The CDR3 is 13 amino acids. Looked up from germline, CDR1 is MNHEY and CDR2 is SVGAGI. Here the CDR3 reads CASSPLLGAGAFF. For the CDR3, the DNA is TGTGCCAGCAGTCCTCTCTTGGGGGCTGGCGCTTTCTTT.

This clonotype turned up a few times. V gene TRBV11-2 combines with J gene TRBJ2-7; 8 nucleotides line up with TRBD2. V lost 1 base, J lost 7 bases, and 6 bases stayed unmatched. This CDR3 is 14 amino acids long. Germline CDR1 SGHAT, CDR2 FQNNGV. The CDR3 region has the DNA TGTGCCAGCAGCTTAGGGAGCGGGGGCAATGAGCAGTACTTC. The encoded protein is CASSLGSGGNEQYF.

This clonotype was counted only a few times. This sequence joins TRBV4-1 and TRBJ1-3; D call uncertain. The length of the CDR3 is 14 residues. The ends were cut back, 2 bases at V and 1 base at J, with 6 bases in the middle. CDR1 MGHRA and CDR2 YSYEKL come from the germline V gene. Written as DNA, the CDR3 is TGCGCCAGCAGCCAAATGAGTTCTGGAAACACCATATATTTT. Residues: CASSQMSSGNTIYF.